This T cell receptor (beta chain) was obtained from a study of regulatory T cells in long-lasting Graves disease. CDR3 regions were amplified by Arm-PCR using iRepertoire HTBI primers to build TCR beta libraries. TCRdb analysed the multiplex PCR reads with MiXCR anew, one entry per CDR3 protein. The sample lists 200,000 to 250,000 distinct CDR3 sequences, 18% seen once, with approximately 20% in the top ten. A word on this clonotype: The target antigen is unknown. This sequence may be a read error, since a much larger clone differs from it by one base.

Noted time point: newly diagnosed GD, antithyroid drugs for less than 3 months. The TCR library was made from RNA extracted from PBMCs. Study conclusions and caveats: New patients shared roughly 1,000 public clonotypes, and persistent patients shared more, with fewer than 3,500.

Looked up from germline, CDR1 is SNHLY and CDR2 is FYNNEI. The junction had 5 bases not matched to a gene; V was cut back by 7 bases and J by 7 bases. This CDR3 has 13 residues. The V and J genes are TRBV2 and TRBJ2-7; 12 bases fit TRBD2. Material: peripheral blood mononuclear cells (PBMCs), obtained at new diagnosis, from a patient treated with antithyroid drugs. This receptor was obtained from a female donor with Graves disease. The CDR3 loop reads CASNVLAGGEQYF. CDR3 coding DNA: TGTGCCAGCAATGTACTAGCGGGAGGTGAGCAGTACTTC.